Sequencing of this T cell receptor (beta chain) was carried out in a study of T cell responses to AZD1222 COVID-19 vaccine. Study-wide results and limits: Sampled repertoires all dated from after the peak T cell response.

Pooling was applied to second doses at about 4 or about 12 weeks. Generated by immunoSEQ multiplex PCR, the TCRdb table keeps only in-frame clones and is missing some. The table shows just under 75,000 clones, with around 80% occurring only once. Comment on this clone: Its antigen is currently unknown.

The CDR3 spans 14 residues. Between the trimmed V and J ends, which lost 2 bases and 0 bases, there was a span of 9 bases. In germline, CDR1 is SGHDT, CDR2 YYEEEE. The chain is built from TRBV5-6 and TRBJ2-7; the D gene is possibly TRBD1 (6 bases). The origin of this receptor is an adult who received the AZD1222 COVID-19 vaccine. This specimen was peripheral blood, taken 28 days after the second AZD1222 dose. The CDR3 loop reads CASSFVTGSYEQYF. The CDR3 DNA sequence: TGTGCCAGCAGCTTCGTGACAGGCTCCTACGAGCAGTACTTC.